The present T cell receptor beta chain was sequenced within a study of control samples from healthy donors and cancer patients. The CDR3 totals 15 residues. V shed 6 bases and J 7 bases; nucleotides not matched to a gene: 10. Germline-derived CDR1 and CDR2 are MRHNA and SNTAGT. The protocol was immunoSEQ multiplex PCR, while the TCRdb copy is restricted to in-frame clones and leaves out a portion. The sample carries under 140,000 clones, roughly 90% recorded once. What was sequenced was PBMCs. The source is a woman aged 60-70 years with lung cancer. V usage is TRBV6-4 and J usage is TRBJ1-4, with TRBD1 matching over 8 bases. The DNA of the CDR3 is TGTGCCAGCAGGGAACCGGACAGGGACGGTGAAAAACTGTTTTTT. Its protein is CASREPDRDGEKLFF.